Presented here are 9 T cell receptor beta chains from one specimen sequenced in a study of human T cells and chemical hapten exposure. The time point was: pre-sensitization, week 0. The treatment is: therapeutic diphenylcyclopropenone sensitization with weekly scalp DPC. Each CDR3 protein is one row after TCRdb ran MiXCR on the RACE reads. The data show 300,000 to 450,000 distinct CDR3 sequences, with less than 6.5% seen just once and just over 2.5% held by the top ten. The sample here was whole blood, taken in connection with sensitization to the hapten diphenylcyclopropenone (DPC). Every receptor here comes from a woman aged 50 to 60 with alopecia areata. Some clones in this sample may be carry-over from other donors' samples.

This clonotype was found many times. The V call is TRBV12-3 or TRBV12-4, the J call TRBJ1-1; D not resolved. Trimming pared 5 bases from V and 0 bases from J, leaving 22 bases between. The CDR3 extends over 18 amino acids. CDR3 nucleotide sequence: TGTGCCAGCAGTGGCACCGTCCGCGACCTCCCCATGAACACTGAAGCTTTCTTT. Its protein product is CASSGTVRDLPMNTEAFF.

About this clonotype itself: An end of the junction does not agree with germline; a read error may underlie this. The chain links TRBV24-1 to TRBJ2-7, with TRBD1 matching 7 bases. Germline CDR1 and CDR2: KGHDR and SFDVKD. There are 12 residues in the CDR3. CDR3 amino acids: CATSDSTGKIHF. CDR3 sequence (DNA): TGTGCCACCAGTGACTCGACAGGGAAAATCCACTTC.

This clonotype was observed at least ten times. This chain's CDR3 is CASSLSQGPSSYNEQFF. The DNA of the CDR3 is TGTGCCAGCAGTTTGAGCCAGGGCCCGAGCTCCTACAATGAGCAGTTCTTC. The gene calls are TRBV28 and TRBJ2-1, with a weak D call TRBD1 (5 bases). This CDR3 comprises 17 residues. V lost 3 bases and J lost 0, with 15 bases in between. In germline, CDR1 is MDHEN, CDR2 SYDVKM.

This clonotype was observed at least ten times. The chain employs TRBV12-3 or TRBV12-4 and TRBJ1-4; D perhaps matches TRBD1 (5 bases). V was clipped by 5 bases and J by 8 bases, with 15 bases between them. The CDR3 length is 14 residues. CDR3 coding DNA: TGTGCCAGCAGTATTCGCAGGGATGTGGAAAAACTGTTTTTT. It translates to CASSIRRDVEKLFF.

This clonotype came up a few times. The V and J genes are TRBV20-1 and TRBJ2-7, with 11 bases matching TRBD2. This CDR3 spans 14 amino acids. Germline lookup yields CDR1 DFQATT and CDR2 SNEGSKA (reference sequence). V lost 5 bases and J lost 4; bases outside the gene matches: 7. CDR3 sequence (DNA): TGCAGTGCTCATAGCGGGAGGGCCGTATACGAGCAGTACTTC. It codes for CSAHSGRAVYEQYF.

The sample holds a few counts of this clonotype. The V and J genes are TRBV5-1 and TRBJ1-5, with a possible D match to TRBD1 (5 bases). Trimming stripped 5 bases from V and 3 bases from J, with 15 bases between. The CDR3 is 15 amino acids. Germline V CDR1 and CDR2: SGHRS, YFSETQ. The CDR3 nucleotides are TGCGCCAGCAGTCCGGAGTGGGACGCCAATCAGCCCCAGCATTTT. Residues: CASSPEWDANQPQHF.

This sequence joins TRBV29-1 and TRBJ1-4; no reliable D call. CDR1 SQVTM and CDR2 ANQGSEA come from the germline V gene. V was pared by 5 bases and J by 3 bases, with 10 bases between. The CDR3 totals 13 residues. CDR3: CSVRHGANEKLFF. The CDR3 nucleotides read TGCAGCGTTAGGCATGGGGCTAATGAAAAACTGTTTTTT.

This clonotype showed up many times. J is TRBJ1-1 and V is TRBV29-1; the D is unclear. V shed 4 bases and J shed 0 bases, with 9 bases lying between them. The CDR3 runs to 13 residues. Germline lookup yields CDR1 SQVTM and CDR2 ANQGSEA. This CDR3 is CSVVNSMNTEAFF. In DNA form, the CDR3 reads TGCAGCGTTGTTAACTCTATGAACACTGAAGCTTTCTTT.

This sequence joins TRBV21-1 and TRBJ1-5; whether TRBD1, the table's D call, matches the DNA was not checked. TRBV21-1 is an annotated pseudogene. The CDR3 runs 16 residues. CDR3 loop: CASSSLDRTGDQPQHF. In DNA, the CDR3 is TGTGCCAGCAGCTCCCTGGACAGGACCGGGGATCAGCCCCAGCATTTT.